The subject of this entry is one T cell receptor beta chain. The CD8+ and CD4+ T cells were isolated magnetically using a negative isolation approach, whereas the TEMRA cells were enriched by FACS. This record belongs to a study of CD8 T cells in Susac syndrome. Random hexamers were used to reverse transcribe an amount of 0.5 to 1 ug RNA. TCRdb reanalysed the immunoSEQ multiplex PCR reads using MiXCR and keeps one entry per CDR3 protein. The sample has roughly 120,000 distinct CDR3 sequences, around 94% seen once; the top ten hold 0.085% to 0.095%. The sequenced sample was CD4+ T cells from PBMCs. This clonotype was sampled from a human donor with multiple sclerosis.

CDR3 nucleotides: TGTGCCAGCAGTTACTCGAGCGCGGGACCAGATACGCAGTATTTT. Translating it yields CASSYSSAGPDTQYF. The chain recombines TRBV6-5 with TRBJ2-3; D perhaps matches TRBD2 (6 bases). The V gene lost 0 bases and the J gene lost 4 bases, with 11 bases spanning the gap. Per the germline V gene, CDR1 is MNHEY and CDR2 is SVGAGI. CDR3 length: 15 residues.